The present entry profiles one T cell receptor (beta chain) with its context. These data are taken from a study of blood T cell repertoires in COVID-19. Study as a whole: The origin of the acute and convalescent COVID-19 samples was the United States, Italy and Spain.

Clones were read by immunoSEQ multiplex PCR, and TCRdb kept only the in-frame ones, dropping some. Of 160,000 or so clones in the sample, about 88% were seen once. The germline CDR1 and CDR2 sequences are SGHTA and FQGNSA. Trimming cost V 1 base and J 2 bases, with 12 bases left between them. There are 15 residues in the CDR3. Sequences were obtained from PBMCs or T cells enriched from blood (not recorded which). The source of this sequence is a human donor with acute COVID-19. The donor label of this sample is uncertain. The V call is TRBV7-2, the J call TRBJ2-7, with D maybe TRBD2 (6 bases). This CDR3 reads CASSLEAGKTYEQYF. The CDR3 DNA is TGTGCCAGCAGCTTAGAGGCGGGGAAAACCTACGAGCAGTACTTC.